These 4 T cell receptor beta chains came from one sample sequenced in a study of human T cells and chemical hapten exposure. TCRdb itself ran the RACE reads through MiXCR, one entry per CDR3 protein. The sample comprises roughly 100,000 distinct CDR3 sequences, under 14% of which are singletons, and 3.1% rests with the top ten. Time point specified: pre-sensitization, week 0. Treatment: therapeutic diphenylcyclopropenone sensitization with weekly scalp DPC. This sample comprised whole blood, obtained in connection with sensitization to the hapten diphenylcyclopropenone (DPC). Receptors originate from a woman aged 60-75 years with alopecia areata. Some clones in this sample may be carry-over from other donors' samples.

This clonotype was observed at least ten times. V and J are TRBV20-1 and TRBJ1-3; weak D call: TRBD1 (5 bases). The CDR3 runs to 14 residues. The V end was cut by 6 bases, the J end by 1 base, with 13 bases between. From germline, CDR1 is DFQATT and CDR2 SNEGSKA (reference sequence). The CDR3 spells CSASRGVSGNTIYF. In DNA form, the CDR3 reads TGCAGTGCCAGCCGGGGGGTATCTGGAAACACCATATATTTT.

This sequence joins TRBV4-1 and TRBJ2-1; 9 bases agree with TRBD2. CDR1 MGHRA and CDR2 YSYEKL come from the germline V gene. The CDR3 sequence is 15 residues long. J was trimmed by 2 bases and V by 3 bases; bases with no gene match: 2. CDR3 residues: CASSQAGGPYNEQFF. The CDR3, as DNA: TGCGCCAGCAGCCAGGCGGGGGGGCCCTACAATGAGCAGTTCTTC.

The chain links TRBV27 to TRBJ2-7; 11 nucleotides agree with TRBD1. This CDR3 has 15 amino acids. After removal of 6 bases from V and 3 bases from J, the junction contained 7 bases not matched to a gene. Germline CDR1 MNHEY, CDR2 SMNVEV (reference sequence). The CDR3: CASRGQGARSYEQYF. CDR3 coding DNA: TGTGCCAGCAGAGGACAGGGGGCAAGAAGCTACGAGCAGTACTTC.

This sequence joins TRBV7-3 and TRBJ2-3; D is unclear. Trimming pared 0 bases from V and 4 bases from J, leaving 8 bases between. Per the germline V gene, CDR1 is SGHTA and CDR2 is FQGTGA. CDR3 length: 14 amino acids. The CDR3 DNA is TGTGCCAGCAGCTTAACCGTTGGGCCAGATACGCAGTATTTT. Translated: CASSLTVGPDTQYF.